This T cell receptor (beta chain) comes out of a study of CD8 T cells in ankylosing spondylitis. Study-level findings and limits: There was a TCR beta motif, made of 7 to 9 highly homologous variants, that appeared characteristic of ankylosing spondylitis blood.

This clonotype has just a few counts. The antigen remains unidentified. Germline V CDR1 and CDR2: SGHRS, YFSETQ. Germline trimming cut 1 base from V and 6 bases from J; bases unmatched to any gene: 7. The CDR3 runs to 17 residues. For TCR beta, libraries came from quantitative 5'-RACE with molecular barcodes. TCRdb redid the calling of the 5' RACE reads with MiXCR, one entry per CDR3 protein. The data hold around 450,000 distinct CDR3 sequences, with roughly a quarter observed a single time. What was sequenced was blood, either unsorted or a sorted T cell fraction (not recorded which). The origin of this receptor is a male donor with ankylosing spondylitis. The J gene is TRBJ2-2, the V gene TRBV5-1, with 12 bases matching TRBD2. CDR3 loop: CASSLSPSGRDAGELFF. The CDR3, as DNA: TGCGCCAGCAGCTTGTCGCCTAGCGGGAGGGACGCCGGGGAGCTGTTTTTT.